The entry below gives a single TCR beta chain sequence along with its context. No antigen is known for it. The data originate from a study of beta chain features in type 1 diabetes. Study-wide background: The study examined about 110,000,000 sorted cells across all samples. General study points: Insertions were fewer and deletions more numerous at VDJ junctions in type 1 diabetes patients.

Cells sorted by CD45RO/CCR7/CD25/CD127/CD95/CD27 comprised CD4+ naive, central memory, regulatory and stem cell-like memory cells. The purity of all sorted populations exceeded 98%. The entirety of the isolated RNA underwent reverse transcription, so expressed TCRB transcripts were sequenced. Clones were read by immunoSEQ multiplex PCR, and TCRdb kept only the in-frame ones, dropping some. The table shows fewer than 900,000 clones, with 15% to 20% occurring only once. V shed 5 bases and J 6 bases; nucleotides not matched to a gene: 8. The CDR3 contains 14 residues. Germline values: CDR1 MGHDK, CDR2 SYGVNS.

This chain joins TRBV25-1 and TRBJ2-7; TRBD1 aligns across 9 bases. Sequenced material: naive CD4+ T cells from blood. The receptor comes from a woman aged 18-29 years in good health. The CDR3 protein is CASSPSGTGPEQYF. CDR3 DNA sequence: TGTGCCAGCAGTCCCTCCGGGACAGGGCCCGAGCAGTACTTC.